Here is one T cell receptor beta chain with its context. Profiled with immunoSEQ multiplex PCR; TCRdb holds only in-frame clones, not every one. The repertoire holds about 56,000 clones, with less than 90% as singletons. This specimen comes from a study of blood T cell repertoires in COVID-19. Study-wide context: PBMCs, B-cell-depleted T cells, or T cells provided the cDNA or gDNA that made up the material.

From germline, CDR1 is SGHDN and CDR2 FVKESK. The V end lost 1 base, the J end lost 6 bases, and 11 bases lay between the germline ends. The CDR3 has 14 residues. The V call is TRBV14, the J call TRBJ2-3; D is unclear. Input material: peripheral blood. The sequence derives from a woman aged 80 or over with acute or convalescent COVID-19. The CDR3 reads CASSQVATRDTQYF. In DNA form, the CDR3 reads TGTGCCAGCAGCCAAGTGGCGACCAGGGATACGCAGTATTTT.